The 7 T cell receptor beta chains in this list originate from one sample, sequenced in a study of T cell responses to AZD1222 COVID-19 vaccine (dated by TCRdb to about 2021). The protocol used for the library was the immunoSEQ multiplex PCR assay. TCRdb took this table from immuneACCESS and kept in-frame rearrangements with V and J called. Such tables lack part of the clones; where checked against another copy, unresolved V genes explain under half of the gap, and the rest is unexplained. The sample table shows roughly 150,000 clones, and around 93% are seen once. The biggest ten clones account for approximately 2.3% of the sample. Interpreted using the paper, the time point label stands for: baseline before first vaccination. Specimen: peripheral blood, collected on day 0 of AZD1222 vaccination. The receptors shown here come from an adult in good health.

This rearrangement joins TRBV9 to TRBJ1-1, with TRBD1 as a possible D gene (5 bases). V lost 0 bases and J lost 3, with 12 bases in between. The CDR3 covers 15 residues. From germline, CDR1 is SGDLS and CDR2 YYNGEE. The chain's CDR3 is CASSVVGVQDTEAFF. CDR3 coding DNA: TGTGCCAGCAGCGTAGTCGGGGTACAGGACACTGAAGCTTTCTTT.

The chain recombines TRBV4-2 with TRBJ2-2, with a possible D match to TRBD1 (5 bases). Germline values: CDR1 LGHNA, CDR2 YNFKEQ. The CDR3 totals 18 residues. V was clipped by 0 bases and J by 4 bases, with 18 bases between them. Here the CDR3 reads CASSQDTNAGPSTGELFF. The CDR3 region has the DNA TGTGCCAGCAGCCAAGATACCAACGCAGGGCCATCCACCGGGGAGCTGTTTTTT.

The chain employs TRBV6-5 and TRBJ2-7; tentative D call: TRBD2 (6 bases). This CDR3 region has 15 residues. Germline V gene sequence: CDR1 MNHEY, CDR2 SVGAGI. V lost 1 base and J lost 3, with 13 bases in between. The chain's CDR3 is CASSYLSGSYYEQYF. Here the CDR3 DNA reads TGTGCCAGCAGTTACTTGTCCGGGAGTTACTACGAGCAGTACTTC.

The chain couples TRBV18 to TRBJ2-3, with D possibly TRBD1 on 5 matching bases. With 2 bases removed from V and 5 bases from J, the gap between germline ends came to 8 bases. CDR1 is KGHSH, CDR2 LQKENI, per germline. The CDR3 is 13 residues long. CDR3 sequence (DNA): TGTGCCAGCTCACCAGACAGCCTAGATACGCAGTATTTT. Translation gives CASSPDSLDTQYF.

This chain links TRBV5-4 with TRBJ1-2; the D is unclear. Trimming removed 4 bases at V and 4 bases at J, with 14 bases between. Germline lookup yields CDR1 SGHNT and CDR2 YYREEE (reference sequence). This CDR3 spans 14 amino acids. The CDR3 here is CASSLGGEVYGYTF. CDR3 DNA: TGTGCCAGCAGCCTGGGCGGGGAGGTCTATGGCTACACCTTC.

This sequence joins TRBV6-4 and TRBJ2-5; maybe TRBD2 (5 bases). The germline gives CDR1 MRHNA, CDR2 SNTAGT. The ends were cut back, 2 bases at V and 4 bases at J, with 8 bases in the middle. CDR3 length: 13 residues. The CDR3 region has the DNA TGTGCCAGCAGTGACGTTGCGGGAGAGACCCAGTACTTC. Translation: CASSDVAGETQYF.

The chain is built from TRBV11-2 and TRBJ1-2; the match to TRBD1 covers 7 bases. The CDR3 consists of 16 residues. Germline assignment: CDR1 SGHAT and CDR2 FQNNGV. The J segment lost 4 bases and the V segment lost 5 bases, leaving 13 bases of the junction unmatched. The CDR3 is CASSPEQGSPRYGYTF. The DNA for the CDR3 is TGTGCCAGCAGCCCCGAACAGGGGAGCCCTCGCTATGGCTACACCTTC. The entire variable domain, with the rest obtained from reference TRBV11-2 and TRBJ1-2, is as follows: EAGVAQSPRYKIIEKRQSVAFWCNPISGHATLYWYQQILGQGPKLLIQFQNNGVVDDSQLPKDRFSAERLKGVDSTLKIQPAKLEDSAVYLCASSPEQGSPRYGYTFGSGTRLTVV.